This TCR beta chain emerged from a study of blood T cells in healthy people across ages. Regarding the study as a whole: CMV status of donors was unknown, possibly confounding expanded clonotype changes. Compared with aged donors, long-lived donors showed fewer expanded clones, suggesting selection.

This clonotype was detected many times. Its antigen is undetermined. The junction had 7 bases not matched to a gene; V was cut back by 5 bases and J by 3 bases. CDR3 length equals 14 residues. Germline CDR1 and CDR2: SNHLY and FYNNEI. Together with a sample-barcoded 5' primer, a J-beta primer mix was included in a second PCR lasting about 6 to 11 cycles. TCRdb analysed the 5' RACE reads with MiXCR anew, one entry per CDR3 protein. The data show approximately 800,000 distinct CDR3 sequences, with 35% to 40% seen just once and 13% held by the top ten. The V and J genes are TRBV2 and TRBJ2-7; 7 positions match TRBD1. The sample was blood. This TCR was recovered from a man between 18 and 35 years old in good health. The DNA for the CDR3 is TGTGCCAGCAGTCGGGAACGGGACAGCTACGAGCAGTACTTC. Its protein is CASSRERDSYEQYF.